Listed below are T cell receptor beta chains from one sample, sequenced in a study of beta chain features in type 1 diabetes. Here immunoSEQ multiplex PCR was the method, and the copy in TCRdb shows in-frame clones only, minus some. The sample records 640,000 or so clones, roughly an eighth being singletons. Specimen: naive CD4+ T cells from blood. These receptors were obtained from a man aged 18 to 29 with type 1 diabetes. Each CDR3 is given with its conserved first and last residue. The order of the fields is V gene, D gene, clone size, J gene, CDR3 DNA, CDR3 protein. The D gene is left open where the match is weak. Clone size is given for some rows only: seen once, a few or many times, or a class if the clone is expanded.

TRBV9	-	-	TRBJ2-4	TGTGCCAGCAGCGCAGAGGGCCAGCTAGCCAAAAACATTCAGTACTTC	CASSAEGQLAKNIQYF
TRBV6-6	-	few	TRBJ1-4	TGTGCCAGCAGTACGACAGGAGAGGGAAAACTGTTTTTT	CASSTTGEGKLFF
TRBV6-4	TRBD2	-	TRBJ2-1	TGTGCCAGCAGTGAGGGAGTAGCGGGGTTTAATGAGCAGTTCTTC	CASSEGVAGFNEQFF
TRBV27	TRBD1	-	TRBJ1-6	TGTGCCAGCAGTTCTACAGGGGGCAGGTCACCCCTCCACTTT	CASSSTGGRSPLHF
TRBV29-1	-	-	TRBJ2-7	TGCAGCGTTAAGGACCGTTACTCCTACGAGCAGTACTTC	CSVKDRYSYEQYF
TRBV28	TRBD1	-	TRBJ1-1	TGTGCCAGCAGTTCAGGAACAGGGGGGACTGAAGCTTTCTTT	CASSSGTGGTEAFF
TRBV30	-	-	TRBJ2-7	TGTGCCTGGAGTGTGCGCTACGAGCAGTACTTC	CAWSVRYEQYF
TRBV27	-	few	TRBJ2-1	TGTGCCAGCACCTCCGCCTATGTACCCAATGAGCAGTTCTTC	CASTSAYVPNEQFF
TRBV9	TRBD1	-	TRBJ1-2	TGTGCCAGCAGCGCGTCGTTAGGGACAGGCTATGGCTACACCTTC	CASSASLGTGYGYTF
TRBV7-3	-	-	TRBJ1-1	TGTGCCAGCAGCTCTGGTCGGGACACTGAAGCTTTCTTT	CASSSGRDTEAFF
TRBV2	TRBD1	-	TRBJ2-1	TGTGCCAGCAGTTTCAACCGAGGGGGGACAGGGACCTACAATGAGCAGTTCTTC	CASSFNRGGTGTYNEQFF
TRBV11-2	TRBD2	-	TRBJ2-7	TGTGCCAGCAGACCCGCCGGGACTAGCCCTTCAGAGCAGTACTTC	CASRPAGTSPSEQYF
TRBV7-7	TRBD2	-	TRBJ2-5	TGTGCTAGCAGCTTGAGTCGCCTAGCGGTTAGAGAGACCCAGTACTTC	CASSLSRLAVRETQYF
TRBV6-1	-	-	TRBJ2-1	TGTGCCAGCAGTGAACTCTCGAGCTCCTACAATGAGCAGTTCTTC	CASSELSSSYNEQFF
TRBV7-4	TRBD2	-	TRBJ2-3	TGTGCCAGCAGCCTCCCGTCGCGTACTAGCGGGAGGGCCAGTGGGGGCACAGATACGCAGTATTTT	CASSLPSRTSGRASGGTDTQYF
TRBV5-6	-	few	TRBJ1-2	TGTGCCAGCAGCTCCGGGACCGAATATGGCTACACCTTC	CASSSGTEYGYTF
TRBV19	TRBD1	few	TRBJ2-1	TGTGCCAGTAGTACTGGGACAGGGGGCCATGAGCAGTTCTTC	CASSTGTGGHEQFF
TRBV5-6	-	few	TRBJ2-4	TGTGCCAGCACCCGCTTAGGGGAAAACATTCAGTACTTC	CASTRLGENIQYF
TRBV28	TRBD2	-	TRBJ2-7	TGTGCCAGCAACGCCGCTCGGACTAGCGGCAGTTACGAGCAGTACTTC	CASNAARTSGSYEQYF